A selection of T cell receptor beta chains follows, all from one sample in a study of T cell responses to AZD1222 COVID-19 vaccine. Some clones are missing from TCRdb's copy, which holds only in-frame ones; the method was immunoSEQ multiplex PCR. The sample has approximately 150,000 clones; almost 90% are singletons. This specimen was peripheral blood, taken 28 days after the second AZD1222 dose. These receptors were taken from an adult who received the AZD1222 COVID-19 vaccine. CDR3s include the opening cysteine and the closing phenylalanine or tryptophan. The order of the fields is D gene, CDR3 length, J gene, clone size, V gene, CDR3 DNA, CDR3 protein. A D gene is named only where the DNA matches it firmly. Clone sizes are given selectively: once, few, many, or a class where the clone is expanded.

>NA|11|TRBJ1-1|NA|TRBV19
TGTGCCACCGAAGGGAACACTGAAGCTTTCTTT
CATEGNTEAFF
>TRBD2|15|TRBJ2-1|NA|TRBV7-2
TGTGCCAGCAGCACCGGGACTAGCGGGACAGGGAGCGAGTTCTTC
CASSTGTSGTGSEFF
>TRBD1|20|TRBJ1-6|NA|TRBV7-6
TGTGCCAGCAGCTTACACCTTCGGACAGGGGGTGGGTCCTATAATTCACCCCTCCACTTT
CASSLHLRTGGGSYNSPLHF
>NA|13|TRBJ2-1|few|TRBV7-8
TGTGCCAGCAGCTTAGCGCGCAGTGATGAGCAGTTCTTC
CASSLARSDEQFF
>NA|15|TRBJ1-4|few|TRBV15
TGTGCCACCAGCAGAGAGAAGAGGGGTGGTGAAAAACTGTTTTTT
CATSREKRGGEKLFF
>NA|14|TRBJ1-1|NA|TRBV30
TGTGCCTGGAGGGGACATGAAACGGACACTGAAGCTTTCTTT
CAWRGHETDTEAFF
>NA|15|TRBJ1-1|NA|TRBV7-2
TGTGCCAGCAGCCCCCTTGGTGGGGGAGGAGCTGAAGCTTTCTTT
CASSPLGGGGAEAFF
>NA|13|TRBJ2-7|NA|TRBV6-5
TGTGCCAGCAGCCGTGGGACCAACTACGAGCAGTACTTC
CASSRGTNYEQYF
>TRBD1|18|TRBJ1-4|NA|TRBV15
TGTGCCACCAGCAGCGACAGGGGAGGTGGGTCAACTAATGAAAAACTGTTTTTT
CATSSDRGGGSTNEKLFF
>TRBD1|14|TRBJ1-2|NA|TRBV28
TGTGCCAGCAGCTACTGGGACAGGGAACTAGGCTACACCTTC
CASSYWDRELGYTF
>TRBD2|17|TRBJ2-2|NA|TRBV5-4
TGTGCCAGCAGCTTTGGTAGCGGGAGGGCGGCCACCGGGGAGCTGTTTTTT
CASSFGSGRAATGELFF
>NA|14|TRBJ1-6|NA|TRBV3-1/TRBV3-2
TGTGCCAGCAGCCGTCAGGGAAGTAATTCACCCCTCCACTTT
CASSRQGSNSPLHF
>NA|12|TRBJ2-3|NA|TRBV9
TGTGCCAGCAGCTTGAACGAGGATACGCAGTATTTT
CASSLNEDTQYF
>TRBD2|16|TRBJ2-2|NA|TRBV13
TGTGCCAGCAGCTATTTTAGCGGGAGCGGCACCGGGGAGCTGTTTTTT
CASSYFSGSGTGELFF
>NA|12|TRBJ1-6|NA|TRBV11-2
TGTGCCAGCAGCTTGGGGAATTCACCCCTCCACTTT
CASSLGNSPLHF
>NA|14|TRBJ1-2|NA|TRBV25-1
TGTGCCAGCAGTGAATATACGGCAGGGAATGGCTACACCTTC
CASSEYTAGNGYTF
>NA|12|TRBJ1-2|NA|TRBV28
TGTGCCAGCAGTAGGACAGACTATGGCTACACCTTC
CASSRTDYGYTF
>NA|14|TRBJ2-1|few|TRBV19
TGTGCCAGTAGGGATAGCGGATCCTACAATGAGCAGTTCTTC
CASRDSGSYNEQFF
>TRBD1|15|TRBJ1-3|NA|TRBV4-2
TGTGCCAGCAGCCAACCCGGACAGGCTGGAAACACCATATATTTT
CASSQPGQAGNTIYF